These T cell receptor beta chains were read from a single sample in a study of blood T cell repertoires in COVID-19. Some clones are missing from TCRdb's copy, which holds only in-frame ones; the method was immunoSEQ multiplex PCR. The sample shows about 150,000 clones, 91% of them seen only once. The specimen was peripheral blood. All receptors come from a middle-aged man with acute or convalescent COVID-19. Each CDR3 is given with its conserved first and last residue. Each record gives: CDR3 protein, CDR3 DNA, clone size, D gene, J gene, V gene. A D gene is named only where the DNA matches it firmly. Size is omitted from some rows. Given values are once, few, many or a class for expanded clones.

CASSPSGDEKLFF,TGTGCCAGCTCACCATCGGGGGATGAAAAACTGTTTTTT,-,-,TRBJ1-4,TRBV18
CASSGRDRGGAFF,TGTGCCAGTTCCGGGAGGGATAGGGGGGGAGCTTTCTTT,-,-,TRBJ1-1,TRBV19
CASSYAWTGPGWAQYF,TGTGCCAGCAGTTACGCTTGGACAGGCCCCGGCTGGGCGCAGTATTTT,-,TRBD1,TRBJ2-3,TRBV6-5
CASSYVHEQYF,TGTGCCAGCAGTTATGTCCACGAGCAGTACTTC,-,-,TRBJ2-7,TRBV2
CASSLTPAEYNEQFF,TGTGCCAGCAGCTTAACACCAGCGGAGTACAATGAGCAGTTCTTC,-,-,TRBJ2-1,TRBV7-3
CASSRGQVSTDTQYF,TGTGCCAGCAGCCGGGGACAGGTGAGCACAGATACGCAGTATTTT,-,TRBD1,TRBJ2-3,TRBV3-1/TRBV3-2
CASSQGGSGANVLTF,TGTGCCAGCAGCCAGGGGGGCTCTGGGGCCAACGTCCTGACTTTC,-,-,TRBJ2-6,TRBV13
CASSLGQGGIPYEQYF,TGTGCCAGCAGCTTAGGCCAGGGAGGGATCCCCTACGAGCAGTACTTC,-,TRBD2,TRBJ2-7,TRBV13
CSASDRGTGVSYEQYF,TGCAGTGCTAGTGATAGAGGGACAGGAGTATCCTACGAGCAGTACTTC,-,TRBD1,TRBJ2-7,TRBV20-1
CASANGGIKHSPLHF,TGTGCCAGCGCAAATGGCGGGATAAAACATTCACCCCTCCACTTT,-,-,TRBJ1-6,TRBV6-5
CASSSSGEGSDSPLHF,TGCGCCAGCAGCTCCTCGGGAGAAGGGAGCGATTCACCCCTCCACTTT,-,-,TRBJ1-6,TRBV5-1
CASSARGAWADTQYF,TGCGCCAGCAGCGCGCGCGGGGCCTGGGCAGATACGCAGTATTTT,once,-,TRBJ2-3,TRBV5-1
CASSERGLGGQETQYF,TGTGCCAGCAGTGAAAGAGGTCTGGGGGGGCAAGAGACCCAGTACTTC,-,TRBD2,TRBJ2-5,TRBV25-1
CSVVMSTEAFF,TGCAGCGTGGTCATGAGCACTGAAGCTTTCTTT,-,-,TRBJ1-1,TRBV29-1
CASSPLSFEVAYEQYF,TGTGCCAGCAGTCCCCTCAGTTTCGAGGTAGCCTACGAGCAGTACTTC,-,-,TRBJ2-7,TRBV27
CASSLKTGGTGELFF,TGTGCCAGCAGCTTGAAGACAGGGGGCACCGGGGAGCTGTTTTTT,-,TRBD1,TRBJ2-2,TRBV7-2
CASSSRDSEAFF,TGTGCCAGCAGCAGCCGGGACTCTGAAGCTTTCTTT,-,-,TRBJ1-1,TRBV6-6
CASRDRVNTGELFF,TGTGCCAGCCGGGACAGGGTGAACACCGGGGAGCTGTTTTTT,-,TRBD1,TRBJ2-2,TRBV28
CASSPWTGGGQETQYF,TGTGCCAGTAGTCCCTGGACAGGGGGTGGACAAGAGACCCAGTACTTC,-,TRBD1,TRBJ2-5,TRBV19
CASSDGVRTSDYEQYF,TGTGCCAGCAGTGATGGGGTGAGGACTAGCGACTACGAGCAGTACTTC,-,TRBD2,TRBJ2-7,TRBV6-1